This TCR beta chain derives from a study of cytomegalovirus exposure and HLA in healthy donors. On the study more broadly: Previous work identified 117 million unique TCR beta sequences from approximately 190 million T cells.

Points from the study as a whole: A later analysis linked a missense DCLRE1C variant to TCR beta V- and J-gene trimming.

Healthy bone marrow donors made up the donor group. PCR was performed using 60 Vbeta and 13 Jbeta primers. Here immunoSEQ multiplex PCR was the method, and the copy in TCRdb shows in-frame clones only, minus some. The sample has around 160,000 clones; 75% to 80% are singletons. Remarks on this clone: Its antigen is not known.

The sequence derives from a man between 35 and 55 years old in good health and CMV-seropositive. Sequenced input: PBMCs.

The CDR3 loop is CASSGWTSGNEQFF. The CDR3 coding sequence is TGTGCCAGCAGTGGATGGACTAGCGGCAATGAGCAGTTCTTC. The chain links TRBV6-1 to TRBJ2-1, with 10 bases lining up with TRBD2. Trimming removed 4 bases from V and 6 bases from J; junction bases left unmatched: 3. The germline V gene has CDR1 MNHNS and CDR2 SASEGT. The CDR3 extends over 14 amino acids.